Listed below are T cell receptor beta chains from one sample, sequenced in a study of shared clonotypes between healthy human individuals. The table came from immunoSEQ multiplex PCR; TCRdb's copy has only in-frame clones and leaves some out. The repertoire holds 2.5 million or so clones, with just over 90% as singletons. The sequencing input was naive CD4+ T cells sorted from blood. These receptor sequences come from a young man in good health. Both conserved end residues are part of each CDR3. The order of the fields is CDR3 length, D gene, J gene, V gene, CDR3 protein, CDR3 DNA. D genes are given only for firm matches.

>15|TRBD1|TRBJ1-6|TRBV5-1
CASSLGTGGYSPLHF
TGCGCCAGCAGCTTGGGGACAGGGGGTTATTCACCCCTCCACTTT
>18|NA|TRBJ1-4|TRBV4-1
CASSQDALLGEGNEKLFF
TGCGCCAGCAGCCAAGATGCCTTGTTGGGGGAGGGGAATGAAAAACTGTTTTTT
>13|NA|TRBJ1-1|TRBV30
CAWSVWGNTEAFF
TGTGCCTGGAGTGTCTGGGGGAACACTGAAGCTTTCTTT
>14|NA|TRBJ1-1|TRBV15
CATAGTGLGTEAFF
TGTGCCACAGCCGGTACAGGGCTGGGAACTGAAGCTTTCTTT
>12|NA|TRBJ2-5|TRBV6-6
CASSYSYPGWNF
TGTGCCAGCAGTTACTCGTATCCAGGCTGGAACTTC
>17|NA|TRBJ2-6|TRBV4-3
CASSRTASVPGANVLTF
TGCGCCAGCAGCCGTACGGCTTCCGTCCCTGGGGCCAACGTCCTGACTTTC
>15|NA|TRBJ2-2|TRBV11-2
CASSLVGINTGELFF
TGTGCCAGCAGCTTAGTTGGCATTAACACCGGGGAGCTGTTTTTT
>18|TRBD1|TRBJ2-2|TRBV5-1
CASSLYDTRGSDTGELFF
TGCGCCAGCAGCTTGTACGACACCAGGGGGTCGGACACCGGGGAGCTGTTTTTT
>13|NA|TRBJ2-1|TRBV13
CASSSGLTNEQFF
TGTGCCAGCAGCTCCGGACTAACGAATGAGCAGTTCTTC
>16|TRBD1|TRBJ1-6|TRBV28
CASGLTSGTGDSPLHF
TGTGCCAGCGGCCTAACATCCGGGACAGGTGATTCACCCCTCCACTTT
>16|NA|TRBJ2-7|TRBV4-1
CASRPVSGGGAYEQYF
TGCGCCAGCAGGCCGGTAAGCGGAGGGGGGGCCTACGAGCAGTACTTC
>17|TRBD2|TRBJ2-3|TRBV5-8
CASSPGLAGGQADTQYF
TGTGCCAGCAGCCCCGGACTAGCGGGGGGGCAGGCAGATACGCAGTATTTT
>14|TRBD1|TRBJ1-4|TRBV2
CASSGTGADEKLFF
TGTGCCAGCAGTGGGACAGGGGCAGATGAAAAACTGTTTTTT
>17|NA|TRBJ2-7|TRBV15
CATSREIVWQGNYEQYF
TGTGCCACCAGCAGAGAGATAGTTTGGCAGGGTAACTACGAGCAGTACTTC
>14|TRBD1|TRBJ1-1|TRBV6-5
CASNDRGLNTEAFF
TGTGCCAGCAACGACAGGGGCTTGAACACTGAAGCTTTCTTT
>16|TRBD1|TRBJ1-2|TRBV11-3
CASSFPGQGANYGYTF
TGTGCCAGCAGCTTTCCCGGACAGGGGGCGAACTATGGCTACACCTTC
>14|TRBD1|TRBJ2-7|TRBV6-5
CASSTGTGGNEQYF
TGTGCCAGCAGTACGGGGACAGGGGGCAACGAGCAGTACTTC